This T cell receptor (beta chain) derives from a study of metastatic and nonmetastatic thyroid tumors. MiXCR reprocessed the PCR reads for TCRdb. Of approximately 12,000 clones in the sample, under 35% were seen once. To note about this clone: The antigen remains undetermined.

Germline V gives CDR1 GTSNPN, CDR2 SVGIG (reference sequence). The CDR3 has 15 residues. V dropped 3 bases and J dropped 5; count of bases not matched to a gene: 8. Study findings and constraints: For both blood and tumor, malignant thyroid tumors reportedly showed significantly higher TCR beta diversity than benign nodules did.

Each patient went into thyroid surgery without having received any treatment. The TCR comes from a female donor with papillary thyroid cancer or a benign thyroid nodule (not recorded which). Some clones in this sample may be carry-over from other donors' samples. Sequenced sample: tumor tissue. The V call is TRBV30, the J call TRBJ2-7, with TRBD1 matching 12 bases. CDR3 DNA sequence: TGTGCCTGGAGGAAGCCGGGACAGGGGGCGGACGAGCAGTACTTC. Translated, it gives CAWRKPGQGADEQYF.